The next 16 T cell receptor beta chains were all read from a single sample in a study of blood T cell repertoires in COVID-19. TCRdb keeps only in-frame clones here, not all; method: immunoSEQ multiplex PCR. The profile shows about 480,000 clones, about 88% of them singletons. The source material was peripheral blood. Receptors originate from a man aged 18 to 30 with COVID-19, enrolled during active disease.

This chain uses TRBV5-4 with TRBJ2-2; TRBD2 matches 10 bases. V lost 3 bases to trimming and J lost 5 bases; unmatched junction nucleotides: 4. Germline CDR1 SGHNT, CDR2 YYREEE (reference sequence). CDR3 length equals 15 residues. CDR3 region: CASSWTSGGTGELFF. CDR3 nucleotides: TGTGCCAGCAGCTGGACTAGCGGAGGTACCGGGGAGCTGTTTTTT.

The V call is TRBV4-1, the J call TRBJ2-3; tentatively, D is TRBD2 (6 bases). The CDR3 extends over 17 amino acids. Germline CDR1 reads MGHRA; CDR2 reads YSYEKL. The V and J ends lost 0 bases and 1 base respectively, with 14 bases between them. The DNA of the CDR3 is TGCGCCAGCAGCCAAGATCCAGGGTGGAGGGGCACAGATACGCAGTATTTT. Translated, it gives CASSQDPGWRGTDTQYF.

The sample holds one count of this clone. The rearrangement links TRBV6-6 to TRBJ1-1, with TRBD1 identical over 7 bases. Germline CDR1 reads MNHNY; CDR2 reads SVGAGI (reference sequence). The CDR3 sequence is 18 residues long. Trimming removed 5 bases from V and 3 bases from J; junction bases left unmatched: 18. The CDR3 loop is CASSLKGGGRALDTEAFF. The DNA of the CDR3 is TGTGCCAGCAGTCTAAAAGGAGGGGGCCGGGCCTTGGACACTGAAGCTTTCTTT.

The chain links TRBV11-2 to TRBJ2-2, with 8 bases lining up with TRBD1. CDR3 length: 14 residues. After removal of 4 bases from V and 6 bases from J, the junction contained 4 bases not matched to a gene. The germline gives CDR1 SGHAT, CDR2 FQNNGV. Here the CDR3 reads CASSYRQGSGELFF. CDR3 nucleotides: TGTGCCAGCAGCTACCGACAGGGGTCCGGGGAGCTGTTTTTT.

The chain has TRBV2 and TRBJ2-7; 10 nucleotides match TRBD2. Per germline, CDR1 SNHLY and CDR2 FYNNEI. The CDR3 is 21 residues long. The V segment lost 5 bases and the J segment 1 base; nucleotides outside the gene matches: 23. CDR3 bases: TGTGCCAGCAGTCGTACAGGGGTTTTAGGGCTAGCGGGAGAATTTTCCTACGAGCAGTACTTC. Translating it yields CASSRTGVLGLAGEFSYEQYF.

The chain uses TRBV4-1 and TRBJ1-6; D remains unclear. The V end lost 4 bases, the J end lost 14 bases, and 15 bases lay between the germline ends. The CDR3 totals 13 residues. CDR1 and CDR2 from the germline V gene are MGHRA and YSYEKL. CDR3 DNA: TGCGCCAGCAGCCTCCTGGCCCGGGAGGCCCTCCACTTT. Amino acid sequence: CASSLLAREALHF.

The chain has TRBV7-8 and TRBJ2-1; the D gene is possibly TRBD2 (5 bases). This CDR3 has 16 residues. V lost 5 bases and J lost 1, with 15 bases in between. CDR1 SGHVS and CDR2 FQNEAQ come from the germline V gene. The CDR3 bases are TGTGCCAGCAGCCCCCAGGCTAGCAGATCCTACAATGAGCAGTTCTTC. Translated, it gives CASSPQASRSYNEQFF.

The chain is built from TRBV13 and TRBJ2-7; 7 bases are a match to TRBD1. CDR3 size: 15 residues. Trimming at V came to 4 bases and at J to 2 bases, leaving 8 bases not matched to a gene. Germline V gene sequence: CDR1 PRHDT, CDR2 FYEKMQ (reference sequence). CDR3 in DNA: TGTGCCAGCAGCTGGAAAAAGGGACAGCCCTACGAGCAGTACTTC. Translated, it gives CASSWKKGQPYEQYF.

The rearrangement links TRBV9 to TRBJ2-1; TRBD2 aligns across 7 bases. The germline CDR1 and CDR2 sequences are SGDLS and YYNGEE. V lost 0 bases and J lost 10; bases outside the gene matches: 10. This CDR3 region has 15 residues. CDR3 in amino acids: CASSVGTSGGREQFF. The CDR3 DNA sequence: TGTGCCAGCAGCGTAGGGACTAGTGGAGGCCGGGAGCAGTTCTTC.

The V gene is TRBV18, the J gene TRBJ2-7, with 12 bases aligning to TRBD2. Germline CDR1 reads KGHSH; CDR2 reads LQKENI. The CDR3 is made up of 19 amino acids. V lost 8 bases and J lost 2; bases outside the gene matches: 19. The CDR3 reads CASTNDYRLAGATTYEQYF. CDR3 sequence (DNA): TGTGCCAGCACGAACGATTACAGACTAGCGGGAGCCACCACCTACGAGCAGTACTTC.

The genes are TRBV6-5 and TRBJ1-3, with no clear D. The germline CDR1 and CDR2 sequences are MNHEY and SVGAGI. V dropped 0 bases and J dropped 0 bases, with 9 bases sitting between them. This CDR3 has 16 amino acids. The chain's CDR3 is CASSYSRFVSGNTIYF. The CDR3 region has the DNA TGTGCCAGCAGTTACTCGAGATTTGTCTCTGGAAACACCATATATTTT.

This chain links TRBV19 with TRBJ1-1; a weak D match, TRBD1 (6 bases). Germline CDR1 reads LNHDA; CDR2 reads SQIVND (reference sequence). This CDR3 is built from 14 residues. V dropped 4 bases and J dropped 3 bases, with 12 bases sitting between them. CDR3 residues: CASSRGRGDTEAFF. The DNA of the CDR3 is TGTGCCAGTAGTAGGGGCAGGGGTGACACTGAAGCTTTCTTT.

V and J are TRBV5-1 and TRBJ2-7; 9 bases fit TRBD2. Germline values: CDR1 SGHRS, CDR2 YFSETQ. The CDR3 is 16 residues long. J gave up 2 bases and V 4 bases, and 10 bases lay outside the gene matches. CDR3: CASSRTSGSPTYEQYF. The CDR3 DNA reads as TGCGCCAGCAGCCGAACTAGCGGGTCACCAACCTACGAGCAGTACTTC.

CDR3 amino acids: CASSPRFRGNTEAFF. The CDR3 nucleotides read TGTGCCAGCAGCCCGCGTTTTCGAGGGAACACTGAAGCTTTCTTT. V is TRBV3-1 (or the pseudogene TRBV3-2) and J is TRBJ1-1, with D uncertain. Germline assignment: CDR1 LGHDT and CDR2 YNNKEL (reference sequence). Trimming took off 4 bases at V and 1 base at J, with 13 bases between the two ends. This CDR3 has 15 amino acids.

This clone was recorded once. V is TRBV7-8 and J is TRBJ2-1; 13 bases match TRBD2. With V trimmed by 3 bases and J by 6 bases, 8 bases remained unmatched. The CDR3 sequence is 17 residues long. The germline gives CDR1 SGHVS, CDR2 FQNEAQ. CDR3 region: CASSLGLAGRIVNEQFF. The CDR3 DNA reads TGTGCCAGCAGCTTGGGACTAGCGGGACGGATTGTCAATGAGCAGTTCTTC.

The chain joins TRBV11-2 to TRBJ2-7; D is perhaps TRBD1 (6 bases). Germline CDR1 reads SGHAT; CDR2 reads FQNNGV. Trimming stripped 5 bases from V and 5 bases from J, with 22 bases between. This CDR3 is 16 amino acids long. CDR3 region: CASSPYSTGLGNEQYF. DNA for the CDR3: TGTGCCAGCAGCCCGTATTCAACAGGGCTGGGGAACGAGCAGTACTTC.